The 27 T cell receptor beta chains reported below all come from one sample, sequenced in a study of T and B cells in COVID-19 patients. Multiplex PCR with BIOMED2 TRB-A/B primer pools amplified TRB rearrangements. TCRdb reprocessed the multiplex PCR reads via MiXCR and lists one record per CDR3 protein. The sample comprises over 10,000 distinct CDR3 sequences, about 25% of which are singletons, and 4% to 5% rests with the top ten. Each TRB amplification used roughly 220-550 ng of genomic DNA from blood. The sample comprised blood. The receptors were sampled from a human donor who had recovered from COVID-19.

The sample holds many counts of this clonotype. The chain links TRBV6-1 to TRBJ2-7, with 7 positions matching TRBD2. Looked up from germline, CDR1 is MNHNS and CDR2 is SASEGT. Trimming at V came to 4 bases and at J to 2 bases, leaving 2 bases not matched to a gene. This CDR3 has 13 residues. CDR3 sequence: CASSAAGPYEQYF. In DNA, the CDR3 is TGTGCCAGCAGTGCAGCGGGGCCCTACGAGCAGTACTTC.

Details on this clonotype: A single base separates this from a much larger clone, so it may be a read error. The rearrangement uses TRBV27 and TRBJ2-1; D may be TRBD2 (5 bases). CDR3 length equals 17 residues. The germline V gene has CDR1 MNHEY and CDR2 SMNVEV (reference sequence). The ends were cut back, 5 bases at V and 6 bases at J, with 23 bases in the middle. CDR3 bases: TGTGCCAGCAGTCGCCACGTTAGCGCGGGCGAGCCCAATGAGCAGTTCTTC. Translated: CASSRHVSAGEPNEQFF.

This clonotype ranks as medium-sized. The chain recombines TRBV19 with TRBJ2-7; TRBD1 matches at 8 bases. Germline loops: CDR1 LNHDA, CDR2 SQIVND (reference sequence). V trimming: 0 bases; J trimming: 3 bases; junction bases outside the gene matches: 4. This CDR3 region has 15 residues. The CDR3 protein is CASSIDGTGGYEQYF. In DNA, the CDR3 is TGTGCCAGTAGTATAGATGGGACAGGTGGCTACGAGCAGTACTTC.

Points on this clonotype: The CDR3 ends on some other residue instead of the conserved phenylalanine or tryptophan, so this is likely a read error. This sequence joins TRBV20-1 and TRBJ2-3; D is unresolved. Trimming pared 3 bases from V and 2 bases from J, leaving 9 bases between. Germline CDR1 is DFQATT and CDR2 is SNEGSKA (reference sequence). This CDR3 contains 13 residues. The DNA of the CDR3 is TGCAGTGCTAGGACAACCGACACAGATACGCAGTATTTG. Protein sequence: CSARTTDTDTQYL.

For the CDR3, the DNA is TGTGCCAGCAGCTTAGCGCCAAGCCTAGCGGGAATCTACGAGCAGTACTTC. It specifies CASSLAPSLAGIYEQYF. J is TRBJ2-7 and V is TRBV7-9; 9 nucleotides agree with TRBD2. Germline lookup yields CDR1 SEHNR and CDR2 FQNEAQ (reference sequence). The ends lost 0 bases at V and 3 bases at J; junction bases unmatched: 9. This CDR3 comprises 17 residues.

Comments on this clonotype: One base away lies a much larger clone, so this may be a sequencing read error. The chain employs TRBV30 and TRBJ2-7; no clear D. Trimming removed 5 bases from V and 5 bases from J, with 4 bases in between. CDR3 length equals 9 residues. CDR1 GTSNPN and CDR2 SVGIG come from the germline V gene (reference sequence). Written as DNA, the CDR3 is TGTGCCTGGGCGGACGAGCAGTACTTC. Translated, it gives CAWADEQYF. Full variable domain (outside the CDR3, taken from reference TRBV30 and TRBJ2-7): SQTIHQWPATLVQPVGSPLSLECTVEGTSNPNLYWYRQAAGRGLQLLFYSVGIGQISSEVPQNLSASRPQDRQFILSSKKLLLSDSGFYLCAWADEQYFGPGTRLTVT.

In nucleotides, the CDR3 is TGTGCCAGCAGCTTGGACAGGTGGGCTGGCTACACCTTC. It is translated as CASSLDRWAGYTF. J is TRBJ1-2 and V is TRBV5-6; D possibly corresponds to TRBD1 (5 bases). CDR3 length: 13 amino acids. Looked up from germline, CDR1 is SGHDT and CDR2 is YYEEEE. The germline V and J ends were trimmed by 0 bases and 7 bases, with 10 bases remaining between them.

This clonotype was observed many times. The chain's CDR3 is CASSLAGGASTTDTQYF. CDR3 coding DNA: TGTGCCAGCAGCTTGGCGGGCGGCGCGTCCACAACAGATACGCAGTATTTT. The genes are TRBV5-6 and TRBJ2-3, with no clear D. Germline assignment: CDR1 SGHDT and CDR2 YYEEEE. The CDR3 is 17 amino acids. V gave up 0 bases and J gave up 3 bases, with 17 bases separating them.

There are many counts of this clonotype. This sequence joins TRBV30 and TRBJ1-1; D gene ambiguous. The V end lost 4 bases, the J end lost 1 base, and 16 bases lay between the germline ends. Germline V CDR1 and CDR2: GTSNPN, SVGIG (reference sequence). CDR3 size: 15 residues. CDR3 loop: CAWIHKGVKNTEAFF. Here the CDR3 DNA reads TGTGCCTGGATCCACAAGGGCGTTAAGAACACTGAAGCTTTCTTT.

This clonotype was seen ten or more times. The chain combines TRBV6-6 with TRBJ2-3; 12 nucleotides line up with TRBD2. The CDR3 runs to 17 residues. Germline V lookup: CDR1 MNHNY, CDR2 SVGAGI (reference sequence). Trimming took 4 bases from V and 0 from J; bases not matched to a gene: 5. The CDR3 DNA follows: TGTGCCAGCAGTTCGCGGACTAGCGGGGCGAGCACAGATACGCAGTATTTT. This codes for CASSSRTSGASTDTQYF.

This chain joins TRBV7-2 and TRBJ2-1; D not certain. CDR3 length equals 14 residues. Deletions cut 5 bases from V and 6 bases from J, with 14 bases between. Germline lookup yields CDR1 SGHTA and CDR2 FQGNSA. CDR3 residues: CASSLKRGPNEQFF. The CDR3 DNA reads TGTGCCAGCAGCCTTAAGAGAGGCCCCAATGAGCAGTTCTTC. The variable domain in full, with the rest retrieved from reference TRBV7-2 and TRBJ2-1, is GAGVSQSPSNKVTEKGKDVELRCDPISGHTALYWYRQSLGQGLEFLIYFQGNSAPDKSGLPSDRFSAERTGGSVSTLTIQRTQQEDSAVYLCASSLKRGPNEQFFGPGTRLTVL.

On this clonotype itself: A read error may explain this, as a much larger clone is one base away. The rearrangement joins TRBV6-4 to TRBJ2-3; no firm D call. Germline-derived CDR1 and CDR2 are MRHNA and SNTAGT. With 0 bases removed from V and 5 bases from J, the gap between germline ends came to 6 bases. There are 13 residues in the CDR3. The CDR3 DNA reads as TGTGCCAGCAGTGACTCCGAGATAGATACGCAGTATTTT. The encoded protein is CASSDSEIDTQYF.

This clonotype came up many times. The genes are TRBV6-1 and TRBJ2-3, with 8 bases that match TRBD2. The CDR3 is 19 amino acids. Germline values: CDR1 MNHNS, CDR2 SASEGT. The J segment lost 2 bases and the V segment lost 2 bases, leaving 15 bases of the junction unmatched. This chain's CDR3 is CASSEPARKSGGATDTQYF. The DNA for the CDR3 is TGTGCCAGCAGTGAACCCGCCCGTAAGTCGGGAGGGGCCACAGATACGCAGTATTTT.

This chain connects TRBV7-6 to TRBJ2-1, with D possibly being TRBD2 (5 bases). Per germline, CDR1 SGHVS and CDR2 FNYEAQ. The CDR3 sequence is 14 residues long. Trimming removed 1 base at V and 7 bases at J, with 11 bases between. CDR3 region: CASSLGPGSNEQFF. In DNA, the CDR3 is TGTGCCAGCAGCTTAGGTCCGGGGTCGAATGAGCAGTTCTTC.

This clonotype is deemed medium-sized. The chain links TRBV19 to TRBJ2-5; D is possibly TRBD2 (5 bases). V gave up 6 bases and J gave up 5 bases, with 16 bases separating them. CDR1 and CDR2 (germline): LNHDA, SQIVND (reference sequence). The CDR3 has 14 amino acids. CDR3: CASSGAREWETQYF. The CDR3 nucleotides are TGTGCCAGTAGCGGCGCGAGGGAATGGGAGACCCAGTACTTC. The whole variable domain, filled in from reference TRBV19 and TRBJ2-5, reads DGGITQSPKYLFRKEGQNVTLSCEQNLNHDAMYWYRQDPGQGLRLIYYSQIVNDFQKGDIAEGYSVSREKKESFPLTVTSAQKNPTAFYLCASSGAREWETQYFGPGTRLLVL.

In this sample, this clonotype is medium-sized. This chain connects TRBV6-5 to TRBJ2-3, with 7 bases matching TRBD1. With V trimmed by 6 bases and J by 3 bases, 6 bases remained unmatched. The germline CDR1 and CDR2 sequences are MNHEY and SVGAGI. CDR3 length equals 14 residues. The CDR3 loop reads CASRDRAGTDTQYF. CDR3 DNA sequence: TGTGCCAGCAGAGACAGGGCCGGTACAGATACGCAGTATTTT.

V gene TRBV2 combines with J gene TRBJ2-5; possibly TRBD2 for D (5 bases). Germline lookup yields CDR1 SNHLY and CDR2 FYNNEI. The CDR3 sequence is 11 residues long. V was cut by 6 bases and J by 5 bases, with 7 bases left in between. The CDR3 bases are TGTGCCAGCAGGGAGGAGGAGACCCAGTACTTC. Translating it yields CASREEETQYF.

The J gene is TRBJ2-5, the V gene TRBV6-6; D not certain. With 5 bases removed from V and 3 bases from J, the gap between germline ends came to 10 bases. Germline CDR1 MNHNY, CDR2 SVGAGI (reference sequence). The CDR3 runs to 13 residues. The CDR3 spells CASSVGWKETQYF. CDR3 DNA sequence: TGTGCCAGCAGTGTAGGCTGGAAAGAGACCCAGTACTTC.

This sequence joins TRBV7-9 and TRBJ2-1, with D perhaps matching TRBD2 (6 bases). Germline V gene sequence: CDR1 SEHNR, CDR2 FQNEAQ (reference sequence). The CDR3 is made up of 13 amino acids. Deletions cut 5 bases from V and 8 bases from J, with 13 bases between. CDR3 residues: CASSPGTRHEQFF. In nucleotides, the CDR3 is TGTGCCAGCAGCCCAGGGACTCGGCATGAGCAGTTCTTC.

In its sample, this clonotype is medium-sized (0.01 to 0.1%). The chain recombines TRBV5-4 with TRBJ2-1; 9 bases agree with TRBD2. This CDR3 region has 17 residues. Per the germline V gene, CDR1 is SGHNT and CDR2 is YYREEE (reference sequence). The J segment lost 2 bases and the V segment lost 4 bases, leaving 10 bases of the junction unmatched. The CDR3 DNA is TGTGCCAGCAGCGGGGCTATAGCGGGAGTCGCCTACAATGAGCAGTTCTTC. Translating it yields CASSGAIAGVAYNEQFF.

This clonotype occurred many times. Its ends do not fully match the called genes, so a read error is possible. The rearrangement joins TRBV15 to TRBJ2-7; 8 nucleotides match TRBD1. The germline V gene encodes CDR1 LNHNV and CDR2 YYDKDF (reference sequence). This CDR3 contains 15 residues. The CDR3 DNA is TGTGCCACCAGCAGAGATCCAGGGGGCTCCCACGAGCAGTACTTC. This gives the protein CATSRDPGGSHEQYF.

In the case of this clonotype: A much larger clone sits a single nucleotide away, making a read error possible. The chain uses TRBV27 and TRBJ1-2, with D perhaps matching TRBD1 (5 bases). The CDR3 has 12 amino acids. CDR1 and CDR2 (germline): MNHEY, SMNVEV (reference sequence). The CDR3 DNA sequence: TGTGCCAGCAGTCGGCAGGGCTATGGCTGCACCTTC. Residues: CASSRQGYGCTF.

This clonotype counts as medium-sized. The V call is TRBV6-1, the J call TRBJ2-2, with 12 bases fitting TRBD1. There are 14 residues in the CDR3. V gave up 6 bases and J gave up 7 bases; unmatched junction bases: 3. Germline V gene sequence: CDR1 MNHNS, CDR2 SASEGT. The CDR3 coding sequence is TGTGCCAGCAGGGGACAGGGGGCAATCGGGGAGCTGTTTTTT. Protein product: CASRGQGAIGELFF.

By share of the sample, this clonotype is medium-sized. The chain links TRBV30 to TRBJ2-3; 8 nucleotides agree with TRBD2. Germline V gene sequence: CDR1 GTSNPN, CDR2 SVGIG (reference sequence). V trimming: 1 base; J trimming: 0 bases; junction bases outside the gene matches: 6. The length of the CDR3 is 16 residues. DNA of the CDR3: TGTGCCTGGAGTGAGCGAGCGGGGGCTAGCACAGATACGCAGTATTTT. Translated: CAWSERAGASTDTQYF.

The rearrangement links TRBV7-2 to TRBJ1-4; D uncertain. Germline CDR1 SGHTA, CDR2 FQGNSA. This CDR3 region has 16 residues. The V gene lost 0 bases and the J gene lost 7 bases, with 15 bases spanning the gap. The CDR3 protein is CASSLAPTWDTEKLFF. The CDR3, as DNA: TGTGCCAGCAGCTTAGCGCCGACATGGGATACTGAAAAACTGTTTTTT.

This clonotype was observed a few times. It may be a read error: a sequence one base away is much more abundant. The chain uses TRBV6-5 and TRBJ2-7; D could derive from TRBD1 or TRBD2 (5 bases each). Trimming took 0 bases from V and 7 from J, leaving 16 bases between them. This CDR3 contains 15 residues. Germline CDR1 and CDR2: MNHEY and SVGAGI. DNA of the CDR3: TGTGCCAGCAGTTACTCTCACCAGACGGGGCGTGAGCAGTACTTC. Translation gives CASSYSHQTGREQYF.

The sample holds a few counts of this clonotype. The chain employs TRBV10-2 and TRBJ2-5; 7 bases match TRBD2. The J call is uncertain, as TRBJ2-7 better fits the DNA end. Germline V lookup: CDR1 WSHSY, CDR2 SAAADI. The CDR3 sequence is 15 residues long. CDR3 sequence (DNA): TGCGCCAGCAGTGAGTCGCGGGGGAAGGTCTACGAGCAGTACTTC. It specifies CASSESRGKVYEQYF.